One sample yielded the 22 T cell receptor beta chains listed below, sequenced in a study of tumor T cells in aggressive B-cell lymphoma. TCRdb's table, derived via immunoSEQ multiplex PCR, lists solely in-frame clones and lacks some. The table lists 8,500 to 14,000 clones, approximately 90% of them singletons. The sequencing sample was made of tumor tissue. These receptors all come from an adult with diffuse large B cell lymphoma.

V usage is TRBV28 and J usage is TRBJ2-3; TRBD2 is a possible D gene (5 bases). V was pared by 5 bases and J by 5 bases, with 20 bases between. Germline V gene data show CDR1 as MDHEN and CDR2 as SYDVKM. The CDR3 is 16 amino acids. The CDR3 sequence: CASSPTGPPAGDTQYF. CDR3 coding DNA: TGTGCCAGCAGTCCCACGGGCCCTCCGGCGGGAGATACGCAGTATTTT.

The chain carries TRBV29-1 and TRBJ2-1, with 7 bases lining up with TRBD1. Per the germline V gene, CDR1 is SQVTM and CDR2 is ANQGSEA. The V and J ends lost 7 bases and 8 bases, in that order; junction bases with no gene match: 17. CDR3 length: 15 amino acids. DNA for the CDR3: TGCAGCGCCCTCGGATCCGGGACAGCATCGGATGAGCAGTTCTTC. Encoded protein: CSALGSGTASDEQFF.

The J gene is TRBJ1-6, the V gene TRBV6-5; unclear D gene. Germline lookup yields CDR1 MNHEY and CDR2 SVGAGI. V shed 3 bases and J shed 5 bases, with 8 bases lying between them. CDR3 length: 14 amino acids. CDR3 nucleotides: TGTGCCAGCAGTTATCACGGAGATAATTCACCCCTCCACTTT. Protein: CASSYHGDNSPLHF.

The chain carries TRBV7-9 and TRBJ2-1, with D possibly matching TRBD1 (6 bases). Germline lookup yields CDR1 SEHNR and CDR2 FQNEAQ (reference sequence). This CDR3 is 14 amino acids long. The ends were cut back, 5 bases at V and 0 bases at J, with 8 bases in the middle. CDR3 sequence (DNA): TGTGCCAGCAGCAAGGACAGCTCCTACAATGAGCAGTTCTTC. This sequence encodes CASSKDSSYNEQFF.

V and J are TRBV2 and TRBJ1-2; possible D gene TRBD1, 5 bases. The germline V gene has CDR1 SNHLY and CDR2 FYNNEI. Between the trimmed V and J ends, which lost 2 bases and 2 bases, there was a span of 6 bases. The CDR3 covers 13 residues. The DNA for the CDR3 is TGTGCCAGCAGTGAACACAGGAACTATGGCTACACCTTC. Amino acid sequence: CASSEHRNYGYTF. The full variable domain, in which reference TRBV2 and TRBJ1-2 provide the parts outside the CDR3, is EPEVTQTPSHQVTQMGQEVILRCVPISNHLYFYWYRQILGQKVEFLVSFYNNEISEKSEIFDDQFSVERPDGSNFTLKIRSTKLEDSAMYFCASSEHRNYGYTFGSGTRLTVV.

This clone was seen just once. This rearrangement joins TRBV4-2 to TRBJ2-5; 11 bases align to TRBD2. Germline CDR1 reads LGHNA; CDR2 reads YNFKEQ. J lost 5 bases, V lost 0 bases, and 8 bases had no gene match. The length of the CDR3 is 17 residues. The CDR3 DNA sequence: TGTGCCAGCAGCCAAGATCTAACTAGCGGGAGTGGGGAGACCCAGTACTTC. It yields the protein CASSQDLTSGSGETQYF.

The chain employs TRBV2 and TRBJ2-7; 10 bases line up with TRBD2. This CDR3 is 15 amino acids long. V dropped 4 bases and J dropped 5; count of bases not matched to a gene: 8. CDR1 and CDR2 (germline): SNHLY, FYNNEI. In DNA form, the CDR3 reads TGTGCCAGCAGTGGGGGAGGGACTAGCGAAGACGAGCAGTACTTC. Amino acids: CASSGGGTSEDEQYF. Supplemented by reference TRBV2 and TRBJ2-7, the full variable domain reads EPEVTQTPSHQVTQMGQEVILRCVPISNHLYFYWYRQILGQKVEFLVSFYNNEISEKSEIFDDQFSVERPDGSNFTLKIRSTKLEDSAMYFCASSGGGTSEDEQYFGPGTRLTVT.

The chain couples TRBV19 to TRBJ2-2, with TRBD1 as a possible D gene (6 bases). CDR3 length: 14 amino acids. Germline V gene data show CDR1 as LNHDA and CDR2 as SQIVND (reference sequence). The CDR3 spells CASTGLAVTGELFF. The CDR3 nucleotides read TGTGCTTCGACAGGTCTCGCCGTTACCGGGGAGCTGTTTTTT.

This clone occurred once. The V call is TRBV18, the J call TRBJ2-3; possible D gene TRBD1, 5 bases. The V and J ends lost 3 bases and 7 bases respectively, with 8 bases between them. The CDR3 consists of 12 residues. Looked up from germline, CDR1 is KGHSH and CDR2 is LQKENI. CDR3 bases: TGTGCCAGCTCACCGCCAGGGAATACGCAGTATTTT. This sequence encodes CASSPPGNTQYF.

CDR3 region: CASSLALGQFYGYTF. The DNA of the CDR3 is TGTGCCAGCAGCTTAGCCCTGGGACAGTTCTATGGCTACACCTTC. The chain is built from TRBV7-9 and TRBJ1-2, with TRBD1 identical over 7 bases. CDR1 is SEHNR and CDR2 is FQNEAQ in the germline V gene (reference sequence). The CDR3 extends over 15 amino acids. V was pared by 0 bases and J by 4 bases, with 5 bases of the junction left unmatched.

The CDR3 DNA follows: TGCAGCGCTGGGGGCAGGGGAGCGGGAAACACCATATATTTT. Translated: CSAGGRGAGNTIYF. The rearrangement links TRBV29-1 to TRBJ1-3, with D possibly matching TRBD1 (6 bases). CDR3 length: 14 residues. Germline V gene data show CDR1 as SQVTM and CDR2 as ANQGSEA. V lost 7 bases, J lost 4 bases, and 17 bases lay in between.

J is TRBJ2-7 and V is TRBV7-2; 9 bases line up with TRBD1. Looked up from germline, CDR1 is SGHTA and CDR2 is FQGNSA. V was pared by 1 base and J by 3 bases, with 4 bases of the junction left unmatched. This CDR3 spans 15 amino acids. CDR3 DNA: TGTGCCAGCAGCTTAGGAGGGACAGGGAGCTACGAGCAGTACTTC. It encodes CASSLGGTGSYEQYF.

The chain combines TRBV18 with TRBJ1-2, with 7 bases lining up with TRBD1. The V segment lost 3 bases and the J segment 4 bases; nucleotides outside the gene matches: 8. The CDR3 runs to 15 residues. Germline CDR1 KGHSH, CDR2 LQKENI. In DNA, the CDR3 is TGTGCCAGCTCACCCGACCTGGGACAGACCTATGGCTACACCTTC. Amino acid sequence: CASSPDLGQTYGYTF. The variable domain in full, completed from reference TRBV18 and TRBJ1-2, reads NAGVMQNPRHLVRRRGQEARLRCSPMKGHSHVYWYRQLPEEGLKFMVYLQKENIIDESGMPKERFSAEFPKEGPSILRIQQVVRGDSAAYFCASSPDLGQTYGYTFGSGTRLTVV.

This sequence joins TRBV27 and TRBJ2-7; 7 bases fit TRBD1. This CDR3 is built from 14 residues. The J segment lost 6 bases and the V segment lost 5 bases, leaving 10 bases of the junction unmatched. CDR1 is MNHEY, CDR2 SMNVEV, per germline (reference sequence). For the CDR3, the DNA is TGTGCCAGCAGTCCTTGGACAGGCTCGGGCGAGCAGTACTTC. Its translation: CASSPWTGSGEQYF.

This clone was detected only once. The V gene is TRBV7-6, the J gene TRBJ1-3; perhaps TRBD1 as D (6 bases). The CDR3 has 16 residues. Germline V gives CDR1 SGHVS, CDR2 FNYEAQ. The V end lost 5 bases, the J end lost 4 bases, and 18 bases lay between the germline ends. The CDR3 DNA is TGTGCCAGCAGCCCAGCGACAGGACGTATAGGAAACACCATATATTTT. It translates to CASSPATGRIGNTIYF.

The chain is built from TRBV4-3 and TRBJ2-7; D perhaps matches TRBD2 (6 bases). The germline CDR1 and CDR2 sequences are LGHNA and YSLEER. The CDR3 spans 13 residues. The V gene lost 0 bases and the J gene lost 5 bases, with 8 bases spanning the gap. The CDR3 loop is CASSQEGGDEQYF. The DNA for the CDR3 is TGCGCCAGCAGCCAAGAAGGCGGGGACGAGCAGTACTTC.

The chain couples TRBV7-8 to TRBJ2-1, with 9 bases identical to TRBD2. V lost 7 bases to trimming and J lost 9 bases; unmatched junction nucleotides: 10. Germline CDR1 is SGHVS and CDR2 is FQNEAQ. The CDR3 is 14 amino acids. The CDR3 reads CASTGGASGTEQFF. The CDR3 DNA reads as TGTGCCAGCACCGGCGGGGCTAGCGGGACTGAGCAGTTCTTC.

The chain is built from TRBV10-3 and TRBJ1-6; 11 bases are a match to TRBD1. V was pared by 3 bases and J by 9 bases, with 4 bases of the junction left unmatched. The CDR3 length is 15 residues. Germline V lookup: CDR1 ENHRY, CDR2 SYGVKD. CDR3 nucleotides: TGTGCCATCAGTGAAGGACAGGGGGCCATTTCACCCCTCCACTTT. Translated: CAISEGQGAISPLHF.

The sample holds one count of this clone. The rearrangement links TRBV29-1 to TRBJ1-4; 7 positions match TRBD1. CDR1 is SQVTM, CDR2 ANQGSEA, per germline. This CDR3 spans 12 amino acids. J lost 8 bases, V lost 6 bases, and 6 bases had no gene match. The CDR3 sequence is CSVRDSGEKLFF. The CDR3 nucleotides are TGCAGCGTGCGGGACAGCGGGGAAAAACTGTTTTTT.

The chain has TRBV28 and TRBJ2-3, with 9 positions matching TRBD2. V was pared by 8 bases and J by 3 bases, with 9 bases of the junction left unmatched. CDR1 is MDHEN and CDR2 is SYDVKM in the germline V gene. The length of the CDR3 is 15 residues. CDR3 DNA: TGTGCCAGCGGGATAGCGGGAGTGGGGACAGATACGCAGTATTTT. Translating gives CASGIAGVGTDTQYF.

The chain carries TRBV27 and TRBJ2-2; tentative D call: TRBD1 (6 bases). V was clipped by 4 bases and J by 6 bases, with 18 bases between them. The CDR3 is made up of 16 amino acids. Per germline, CDR1 MNHEY and CDR2 SMNVEV (reference sequence). The CDR3 DNA is TGTGCCAGCAGTTCCACGAGTGCAGGGGTTGCCGGGGAGCTGTTTTTT. Protein product: CASSSTSAGVAGELFF.

This chain links TRBV27 with TRBJ2-5; D is uncertain. V was pared by 5 bases and J by 2 bases, with 6 bases between. This CDR3 has 12 residues. CDR1 MNHEY and CDR2 SMNVEV come from the germline V gene (reference sequence). CDR3 residues: CASSPGQETQYF. In DNA form, the CDR3 reads TGTGCCAGCAGTCCGGGTCAAGAGACCCAGTACTTC.